Listed here are 30 T cell receptor beta chains from one sample, sequenced in a study of blood T cell repertoires in COVID-19. The table came from immunoSEQ multiplex PCR; TCRdb's copy has only in-frame clones and leaves some out. The sample lists about 400,000 clones, about 87% occurring once. The sequenced sample consisted of PBMCs or T cells enriched from blood (not recorded which). All receptors come from a woman in her fifties or sixties who had recovered from COVID-19.

V gene TRBV2 combines with J gene TRBJ2-7, with D tentatively TRBD1 (5 bases). This CDR3 comprises 13 residues. With 5 bases removed from V and 3 bases from J, the gap between germline ends came to 11 bases. Germline CDR1 is SNHLY and CDR2 is FYNNEI. The CDR3 DNA sequence: TGTGCCAGCAGTTCTGGACAAGGCTACGAGCAGTACTTC. This gives the protein CASSSGQGYEQYF.

The chain couples TRBV6-1 to TRBJ1-4, with TRBD1 as a possible D gene (5 bases). The germline V gene encodes CDR1 MNHNS and CDR2 SASEGT. The CDR3 is 16 amino acids. The V end lost 1 base, the J end lost 8 bases, and 17 bases lay between the germline ends. The CDR3 nucleotides are TGTGCCAGCAGTGAAGGATGGACAAACCGGCCGGAAAAACTGTTTTTT. It specifies CASSEGWTNRPEKLFF.

The chain carries TRBV28 and TRBJ2-2; tentatively, D is TRBD2 (6 bases). This CDR3 contains 14 residues. V dropped 11 bases and J dropped 3 bases, with 16 bases sitting between them. Per germline, CDR1 MDHEN and CDR2 SYDVKM. The CDR3 bases are TGTGCCTGCTGTACTAGCATTTACACCGGGGAGCTGTTTTTT. As protein: CACCTSIYTGELFF.

The chain carries TRBV5-6 and TRBJ2-7, with D possibly being TRBD2 (6 bases). The CDR3 sequence is 16 residues long. V was shortened by 4 bases and J by 4 bases, with 21 bases between the two germline ends. Germline CDR1 SGHDT, CDR2 YYEEEE. The CDR3 nucleotides are TGTGCCAGCAGCCTGAGACTGGAATGGGGGGTGTACGAGCAGTACTTC. Its protein product is CASSLRLEWGVYEQYF.

V is TRBV7-9 and J is TRBJ2-6; D might be TRBD2 (5 bases). Germline-derived CDR1 and CDR2 are SEHNR and FQNEAQ (reference sequence). Trimming stripped 4 bases from V and 2 bases from J, with 9 bases between. The CDR3 totals 15 residues. Here the CDR3 DNA reads TGTGCCAGCAGCTCCCCCGGGGCTGGGGCCAACGTCCTGACTTTC. Amino acids: CASSSPGAGANVLTF. Full variable domain (rest looked up from reference TRBV7-9 and TRBJ2-6): DTGVSQNPRHKITKRGQNVTFRCDPISEHNRLYWYRQTLGQGPEFLTYFQNEAQLEKSRLLSDRFSAERPKGSFSTLEIQRTEQGDSAMYLCASSSPGAGANVLTFGAGSRLTVL.

This chain uses TRBV5-1 with TRBJ2-2; TRBD1 matches 7 bases. V lost 3 bases, J lost 0 bases, and 14 bases stayed unmatched. The CDR3 is made up of 19 amino acids. CDR1 is SGHRS, CDR2 YFSETQ, per germline. CDR3 region: CASSSRDRGLRSNTGELFF. The CDR3 DNA sequence: TGCGCCAGCAGCTCCCGGGACAGAGGATTGAGATCGAACACCGGGGAGCTGTTTTTT.

J is TRBJ2-1 and V is TRBV7-8, with 12 bases fitting TRBD2. The V gene's germline CDR1 is SGHVS and CDR2 FQNEAQ. This CDR3 is built from 19 residues. Losses at the gene ends were 7 bases for V and 3 bases for J; bases not matched to a gene: 16. The DNA for the CDR3 is TGTGCCAGCATTGCCGGGACTAGCGGGTACGAGTCAATCTACAATGAGCAGTTCTTC. As protein: CASIAGTSGYESIYNEQFF.

The chain uses TRBV2 and TRBJ2-5; TRBD2 might be the D (5 bases). CDR3 length: 14 amino acids. Germline V lookup: CDR1 SNHLY, CDR2 FYNNEI. Trimming removed 6 bases from V and 4 bases from J, with 15 bases in between. The CDR3 spells CASSPDGVPETQYF. The CDR3, as DNA: TGTGCCAGCAGCCCGGACGGGGTCCCAGAGACCCAGTACTTC.

The chain recombines TRBV24-1 with TRBJ2-7; 7 bases match TRBD1. There are 15 residues in the CDR3. Germline loops: CDR1 KGHDR, CDR2 SFDVKD. The V gene end was trimmed by 7 bases and the J gene end by 5 bases; junction bases not matched to a gene: 13. CDR3 protein: CATSGNTGVSDEQYF. The CDR3 DNA sequence: TGTGCCACCAGCGGTAATACAGGGGTGAGCGACGAGCAGTACTTC.

The J gene is TRBJ1-5, the V gene TRBV4-1; no clear D. Germline CDR1 and CDR2: MGHRA and YSYEKL. V shed 1 base and J shed 3 bases, with 10 bases lying between them. The CDR3 covers 15 residues. CDR3 in amino acids: CASSQALSNNQPQHF. The CDR3 DNA sequence: TGCGCCAGCAGCCAAGCCCTCAGTAACAATCAGCCCCAGCATTTT.

This chain uses TRBV3-1 (or the pseudogene TRBV3-2) with TRBJ2-3; D is possibly TRBD1 (5 bases). Per the germline V gene, CDR1 is LGHDT and CDR2 is YNNKEL (reference sequence). CDR3 length equals 15 residues. Trimming removed 1 base from V and 5 bases from J, with 13 bases in between. The CDR3 DNA follows: TGTGCCAGCAGCCAAGGGTTCAGGGTGGGAGATACGCAGTATTTT. Translated, it gives CASSQGFRVGDTQYF.

In the case of this clone: This CDR3 fails to terminate in the conserved phenylalanine or tryptophan, so it likely reflects a read error. The DNA is left out, because the CDR3 cannot be placed on it with certainty; the CDR3 is given as TCRdb lists it. The chain couples TRBV6-4 to TRBJ2-7; no check of the table's D call, TRBD2, against the DNA was made. From its first to its last residue, the CDR3 has 8 amino acids. Per the germline V gene, CDR1 is MRHNA and CDR2 is SNTAGT. The CDR3 is CASRGGSN.

The chain recombines TRBV4-1 with TRBJ1-2; D may be TRBD1 (5 bases). With 0 bases removed from V and 6 bases from J, the gap between germline ends came to 14 bases. CDR3 length: 15 amino acids. Germline V lookup: CDR1 MGHRA, CDR2 YSYEKL. CDR3: CASSQDRGEANGYTF. In DNA form, the CDR3 reads TGCGCCAGCAGCCAAGACCGAGGGGAGGCGAATGGCTACACCTTC.

The chain links TRBV27 to TRBJ1-3; D is undetermined. CDR3 size: 16 residues. Germline assignment: CDR1 MNHEY and CDR2 SMNVEV (reference sequence). Trimming left V 6 bases short and J 0 bases short, with 15 bases between. CDR3 DNA: TGTGCCAGCAGGCCTGGCCGTATATTCTCTGGAAACACCATATATTTT. Protein sequence: CASRPGRIFSGNTIYF.

The rearrangement uses TRBV3-1 (or the pseudogene TRBV3-2) and TRBJ1-2; tentative D call: TRBD1 (5 bases). The length of the CDR3 is 13 residues. Germline values: CDR1 LGHDT, CDR2 YNNKEL (reference sequence). V lost 1 base to trimming and J lost 7 bases, with 10 bases between them. CDR3 amino acids: CASSQVAGLGYTF. CDR3 coding DNA: TGTGCCAGCAGCCAAGTGGCAGGGCTTGGCTACACCTTC.

This clone was counted a few times. This chain links TRBV28 with TRBJ1-2; no clear D. The CDR3 is made up of 13 amino acids. Trimming took off 2 bases at V and 8 bases at J, with 12 bases between the two ends. CDR1 MDHEN and CDR2 SYDVKM come from the germline V gene. CDR3 DNA: TGTGCCAGCAGTTTAAGGCCAGGCCGGGGCTACACCTTC. This translates into CASSLRPGRGYTF.

V gene TRBV6-5 combines with J gene TRBJ1-5, with no clear D. V gave up 0 bases and J gave up 9 bases, with 12 bases separating them. The CDR3 covers 14 residues. From germline, CDR1 is MNHEY and CDR2 SVGAGI. The CDR3 DNA follows: TGTGCCAGCAGTTACTCGGAGGGAGCGGGGCCCCAGCATTTT. This translates into CASSYSEGAGPQHF.

The V call is TRBV5-5, the J call TRBJ1-6; weak D call: TRBD1 (5 bases). This CDR3 has 14 amino acids. Germline loops: CDR1 SGHKS, CDR2 YYEKEE (reference sequence). V gave up 1 base and J gave up 5 bases, with 7 bases separating them. CDR3 sequence: CASSLTGDNSPLHF. Here the CDR3 DNA reads TGTGCCAGCAGCTTGACAGGCGATAATTCACCCCTCCACTTT.

This chain uses TRBV6-5 with TRBJ1-6; D ambiguous. Germline CDR1 is MNHEY and CDR2 is SVGAGI. This CDR3 has 12 amino acids. Trimming left V 7 bases short and J 5 bases short, with 6 bases between. CDR3 protein: CASMGNNSPLHF. The CDR3 nucleotides read TGTGCCAGCATGGGCAATAATTCACCCCTCCACTTT.

The chain couples TRBV18 to TRBJ1-2; 7 bases are a match to TRBD1. Germline CDR1 reads KGHSH; CDR2 reads LQKENI. V dropped 6 bases and J dropped 4; count of bases not matched to a gene: 5. The CDR3 loop spans 13 amino acids. CDR3 loop: CASSNRGGYGYTF. DNA of the CDR3: TGTGCCAGCTCCAACAGGGGTGGCTATGGCTACACCTTC.

The rearrangement links TRBV27 to TRBJ1-2, with 10 bases fitting TRBD1. V lost 5 bases to trimming and J lost 6 bases; unmatched junction nucleotides: 9. Germline lookup yields CDR1 MNHEY and CDR2 SMNVEV (reference sequence). This CDR3 comprises 15 residues. This CDR3 is CASSPRTGGIDGYTF. CDR3 bases: TGTGCCAGCAGTCCAAGGACAGGGGGTATCGATGGCTACACCTTC.

The chain joins TRBV3-1 (or the pseudogene TRBV3-2) to TRBJ1-1; 7 bases line up with TRBD1. This CDR3 has 12 amino acids. Germline CDR1 and CDR2: LGHDT and YNNKEL (reference sequence). Unmatched junction bases numbered 5, after V lost 4 bases and J lost 9 bases. The chain's CDR3 is CASSPDRHQAFF. The CDR3 DNA is TGTGCCAGCAGCCCGGACAGGCACCAAGCTTTCTTT.

This chain uses TRBV27 with TRBJ2-2; D is unresolved. From germline, CDR1 is MNHEY and CDR2 SMNVEV (reference sequence). V shed 5 bases and J shed 1 base, with 8 bases lying between them. CDR3 size: 14 residues. The CDR3 sequence is CASSPSGNTGELFF. CDR3 DNA: TGTGCCAGCAGTCCTTCGGGGAACACCGGGGAGCTGTTTTTT.

This chain joins TRBV19 and TRBJ2-3; 10 bases fit TRBD1. The V gene end was trimmed by 8 bases and the J gene end by 5 bases; junction bases not matched to a gene: 7. The CDR3 length is 14 residues. The germline V gene has CDR1 LNHDA and CDR2 SQIVND (reference sequence). CDR3 amino acids: CASCHRDRGDTQYF. In DNA, the CDR3 is TGTGCCAGTTGCCACCGGGACAGGGGAGATACGCAGTATTTT.

V is TRBV21-1 and J is TRBJ2-1; whether TRBD2, the table's D call, matches the DNA was not checked. TRBV21-1 represents a pseudogene. This CDR3 spans 12 amino acids. DNA for the CDR3: TGTGCCAGCAGCACGCGGGGCAATGAGCAGTTCTTC. Protein sequence: CASSTRGNEQFF.

The chain employs TRBV7-9 and TRBJ1-2; D might be TRBD1 (5 bases). Germline V CDR1 and CDR2: SEHNR, FQNEAQ (reference sequence). The CDR3 has 14 residues. Trimming took off 5 bases at V and 8 bases at J, with 18 bases between the two ends. The CDR3 coding sequence is TGTGCCAGCAGCCCATTAGGGGATTTTGAGGGCTACACCTTC. Protein sequence: CASSPLGDFEGYTF.

The V gene is TRBV14, the J gene TRBJ1-6; possible D gene TRBD1, 5 bases. Germline CDR1 and CDR2: SGHDN and FVKESK. Trimming stripped 2 bases from V and 3 bases from J, with 8 bases between. The CDR3 runs to 15 residues. CDR3 region: CASSQRTIYNSPLHF. The CDR3 nucleotides are TGTGCCAGCAGCCAAAGGACAATCTATAATTCACCCCTCCACTTT. Complete variable domain (other parts from reference TRBV14 and TRBJ1-6): EAGVTQFPSHSVIEKGQTVTLRCDPISGHDNLYWYRRVMGKEIKFLLHFVKESKQDESGMPNNRFLAERTGGTYSTLKVQPAELEDSGVYFCASSQRTIYNSPLHFGNGTRLTVT.

The chain has TRBV11-2 and TRBJ2-2; no clear D. The germline V gene encodes CDR1 SGHAT and CDR2 FQNNGV. The CDR3 is made up of 14 amino acids. V was trimmed by 6 bases and J by 1 base, leaving 9 bases between them. CDR3 protein: CASSIGVNTGELFF. In nucleotides, the CDR3 is TGTGCCAGCAGTATAGGAGTGAACACCGGGGAGCTGTTTTTT.

The rearrangement joins TRBV4-2 to TRBJ2-1; 8 bases line up with TRBD1. Looked up from germline, CDR1 is LGHNA and CDR2 is YNFKEQ. This CDR3 has 15 amino acids. After removal of 4 bases from V and 6 bases from J, the junction contained 8 bases not matched to a gene. The CDR3 loop is CASSRAGGSSNEQFF. CDR3 DNA sequence: TGTGCCAGCAGCCGCGCAGGGGGCTCGAGCAATGAGCAGTTCTTC.

The CDR3 DNA is TGTGCCAGCAGCGTAGTGGCGGGATCGGGCACAGATACGCAGTATTTT. Encoded protein: CASSVVAGSGTDTQYF. This chain uses TRBV9 with TRBJ2-3; the D gene is possibly TRBD2 (6 bases). The CDR3 sequence is 16 residues long. Per germline, CDR1 SGDLS and CDR2 YYNGEE. V was cut by 0 bases and J by 1 base, with 12 bases left in between. Full variable domain (remainder filled in from reference TRBV9 and TRBJ2-3): DSGVTQTPKHLITATGQRVTLRCSPRSGDLSVYWYQQSLDQGLQFLIQYYNGEERAKGNILERFSAQQFPDLHSELNLSSLELGDSALYFCASSVVAGSGTDTQYFGPGTRLTVL.